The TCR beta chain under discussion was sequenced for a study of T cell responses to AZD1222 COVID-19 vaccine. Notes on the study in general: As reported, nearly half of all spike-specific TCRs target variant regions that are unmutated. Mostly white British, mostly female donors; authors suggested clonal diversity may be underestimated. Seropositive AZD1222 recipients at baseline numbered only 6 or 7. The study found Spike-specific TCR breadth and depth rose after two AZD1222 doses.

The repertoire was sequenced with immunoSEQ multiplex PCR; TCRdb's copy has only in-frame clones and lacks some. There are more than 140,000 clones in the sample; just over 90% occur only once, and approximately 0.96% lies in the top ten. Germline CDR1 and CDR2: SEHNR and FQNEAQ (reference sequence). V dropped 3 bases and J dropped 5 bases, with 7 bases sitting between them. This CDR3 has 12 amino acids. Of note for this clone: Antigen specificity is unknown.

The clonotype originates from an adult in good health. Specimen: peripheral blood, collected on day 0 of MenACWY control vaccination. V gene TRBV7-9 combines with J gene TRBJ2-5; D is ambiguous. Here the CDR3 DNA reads TGTGCCAGCAGCTTCTATGGGGAGACCCAGTACTTC. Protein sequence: CASSFYGETQYF.